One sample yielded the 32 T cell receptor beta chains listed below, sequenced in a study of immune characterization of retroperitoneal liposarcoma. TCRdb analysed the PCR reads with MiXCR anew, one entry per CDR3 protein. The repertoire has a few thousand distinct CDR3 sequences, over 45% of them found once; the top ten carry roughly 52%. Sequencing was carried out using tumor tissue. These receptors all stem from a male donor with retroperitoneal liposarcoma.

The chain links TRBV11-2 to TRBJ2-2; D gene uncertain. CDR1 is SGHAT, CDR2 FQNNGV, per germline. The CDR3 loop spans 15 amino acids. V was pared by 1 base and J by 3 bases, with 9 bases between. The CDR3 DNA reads TGTGCCAGCAGCTTAGGGGTAGGGTACACCGGGGAGCTGTTTTTT. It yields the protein CASSLGVGYTGELFF.

The CDR3 coding sequence is TGTGCCAGCAGTGAAGCTAGCGGGAGTGTAGATACGCAGTATTTT. It is translated as CASSEASGSVDTQYF. The V call is TRBV6-1, the J call TRBJ2-3; TRBD2 matches at 9 bases. There are 15 residues in the CDR3. V gave up 0 bases and J gave up 5 bases; unmatched junction bases: 3. CDR1 is MNHNS, CDR2 SASEGT, per germline.

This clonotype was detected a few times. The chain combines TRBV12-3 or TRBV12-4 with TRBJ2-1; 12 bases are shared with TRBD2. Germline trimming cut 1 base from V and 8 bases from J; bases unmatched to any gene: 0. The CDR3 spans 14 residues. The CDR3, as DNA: TGTGCCAGCAGTTTAGGACTAGCGGGAGATGAGCAGTTCTTC. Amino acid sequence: CASSLGLAGDEQFF.

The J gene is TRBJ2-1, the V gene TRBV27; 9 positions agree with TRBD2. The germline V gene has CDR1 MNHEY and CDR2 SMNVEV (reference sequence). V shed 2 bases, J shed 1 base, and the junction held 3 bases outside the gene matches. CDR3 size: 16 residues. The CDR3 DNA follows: TGTGCCAGCAGTTTAACTAGCGGGTATTCCTACAATGAGCAGTTCTTC. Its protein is CASSLTSGYSYNEQFF.

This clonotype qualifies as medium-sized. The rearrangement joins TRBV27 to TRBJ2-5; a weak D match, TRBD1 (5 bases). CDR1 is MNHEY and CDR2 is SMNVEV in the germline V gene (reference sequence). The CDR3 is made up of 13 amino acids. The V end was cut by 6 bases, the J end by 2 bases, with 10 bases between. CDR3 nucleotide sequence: TGTGCCAGCAGCCACCGACAGCAAGAGACCCAGTACTTC. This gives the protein CASSHRQQETQYF.

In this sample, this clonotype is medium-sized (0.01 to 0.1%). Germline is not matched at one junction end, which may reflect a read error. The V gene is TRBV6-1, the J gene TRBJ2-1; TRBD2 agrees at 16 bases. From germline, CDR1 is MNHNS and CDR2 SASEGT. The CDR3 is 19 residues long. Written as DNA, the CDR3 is TGTGCCAGCAGTGAGCATCTGGGACTAGCGGGAGGGGGTTACAGTGAGCAGTTCTTC. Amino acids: CASSEHLGLAGGGYSEQFF.

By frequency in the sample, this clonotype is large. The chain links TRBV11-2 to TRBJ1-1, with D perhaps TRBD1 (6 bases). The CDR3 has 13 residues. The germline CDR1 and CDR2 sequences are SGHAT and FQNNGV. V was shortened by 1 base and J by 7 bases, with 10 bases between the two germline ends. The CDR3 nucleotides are TGTGCCAGCAGCTTAGGGGGGACACTTGAAGCTTTCTTT. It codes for CASSLGGTLEAFF.

In DNA, the CDR3 is TGTGCCAGCAGTCGGGACTCCAGCTCCTACAATGAGCAGTTCTTC. Protein sequence: CASSRDSSSYNEQFF. The V gene is TRBV12-3 or TRBV12-4, the J gene TRBJ2-1; a possible D gene is TRBD2 (6 bases). V shed 5 bases and J shed 0 bases, with 11 bases lying between them. The CDR3 has 15 residues.

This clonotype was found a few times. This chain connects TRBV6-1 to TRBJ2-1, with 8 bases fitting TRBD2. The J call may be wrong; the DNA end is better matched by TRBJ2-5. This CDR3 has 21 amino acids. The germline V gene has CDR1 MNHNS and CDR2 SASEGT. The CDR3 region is CASTPPPLSRAGVGAGETQYF. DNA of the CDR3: TGTGCCAGCACTCCCCCCCCACTATCCCGAGCGGGGGTCGGAGCTGGAGAGACCCAGTACTTC.

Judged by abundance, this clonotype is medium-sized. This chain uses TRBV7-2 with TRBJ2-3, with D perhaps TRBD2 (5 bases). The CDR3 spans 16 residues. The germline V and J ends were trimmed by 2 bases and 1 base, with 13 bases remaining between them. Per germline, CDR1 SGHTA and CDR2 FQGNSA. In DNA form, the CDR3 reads TGTGCCAGCAGCTTATTAGCGCGGCCTGGCACAGATACGCAGTATTTT. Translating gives CASSLLARPGTDTQYF. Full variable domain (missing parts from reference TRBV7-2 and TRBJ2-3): GAGVSQSPSNKVTEKGKDVELRCDPISGHTALYWYRQSLGQGLEFLIYFQGNSAPDKSGLPSDRFSAERTGGSVSTLTIQRTQQEDSAVYLCASSLLARPGTDTQYFGPGTRLTVL.

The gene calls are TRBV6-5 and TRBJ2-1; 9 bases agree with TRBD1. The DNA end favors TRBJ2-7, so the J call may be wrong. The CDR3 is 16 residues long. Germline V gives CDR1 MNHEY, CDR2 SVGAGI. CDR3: CASSTRAGQGVYEQYF. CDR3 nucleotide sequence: TGTGCCAGCAGTACTCGAGCGGGACAGGGTGTCTACGAGCAGTACTTC.

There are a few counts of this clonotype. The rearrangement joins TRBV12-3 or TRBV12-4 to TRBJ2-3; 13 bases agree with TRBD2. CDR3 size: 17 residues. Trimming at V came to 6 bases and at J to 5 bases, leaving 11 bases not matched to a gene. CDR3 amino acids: CASSGGLAGESEDTQYF. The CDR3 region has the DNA TGTGCCAGCAGCGGCGGACTAGCGGGAGAATCCGAAGATACGCAGTATTTT.

Written as DNA, the CDR3 is TGCGCCAGCAGCTATCCAGTTAGCACAGATACGCAGTATTTT. Its translation: CASSYPVSTDTQYF. This rearrangement joins TRBV4-3 to TRBJ2-3, with no clear D. This CDR3 comprises 14 residues. The V gene lost 5 bases and the J gene lost 0 bases, with 9 bases spanning the gap. Germline V gene sequence: CDR1 LGHNA, CDR2 YSLEER.

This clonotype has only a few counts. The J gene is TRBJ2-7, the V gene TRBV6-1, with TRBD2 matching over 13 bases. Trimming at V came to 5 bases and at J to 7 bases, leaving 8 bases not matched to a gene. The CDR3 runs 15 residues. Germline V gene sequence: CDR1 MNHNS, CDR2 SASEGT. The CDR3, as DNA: TGTGCCAGCAGTCCCACTAGCGGGAGGGCCGGTGAGCAGTACTTC. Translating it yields CASSPTSGRAGEQYF.

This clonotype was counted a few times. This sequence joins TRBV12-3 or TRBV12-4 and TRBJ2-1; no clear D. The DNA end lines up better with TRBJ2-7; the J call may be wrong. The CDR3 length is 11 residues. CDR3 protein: CASSFLNEQYF. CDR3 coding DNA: TGTGCCAGCAGTTTTCTCAATGAGCAGTACTTC.

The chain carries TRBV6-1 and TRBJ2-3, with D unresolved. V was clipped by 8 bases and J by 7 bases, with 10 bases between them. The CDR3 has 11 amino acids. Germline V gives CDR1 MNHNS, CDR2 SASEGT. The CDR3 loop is CASGLVYTQYF. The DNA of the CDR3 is TGTGCCAGCGGTTTAGTGTATACGCAGTATTTT.

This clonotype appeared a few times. CDR3 bases: TGTGCCAGCAGCCTTGTACAGGGTAGGGCCTACAATGAGCAGTACTTC. Translating it yields CASSLVQGRAYNEQYF. The chain couples TRBV6-1 to TRBJ2-1, with D possibly TRBD1 on 6 matching bases. TRBJ2-7 matches the DNA end more closely, so the J call is doubtful. The CDR3 spans 16 residues. Germline CDR1 and CDR2: MNHNS and SASEGT.

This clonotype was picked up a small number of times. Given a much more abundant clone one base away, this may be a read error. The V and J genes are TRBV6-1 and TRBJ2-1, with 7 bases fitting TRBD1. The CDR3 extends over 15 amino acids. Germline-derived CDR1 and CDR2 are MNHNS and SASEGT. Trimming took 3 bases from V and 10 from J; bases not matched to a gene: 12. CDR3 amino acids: CASSESTGVGYEQFF. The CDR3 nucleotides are TGTGCCAGCAGTGAGAGTACAGGGGTCGGCTACGAGCAGTTCTTC.

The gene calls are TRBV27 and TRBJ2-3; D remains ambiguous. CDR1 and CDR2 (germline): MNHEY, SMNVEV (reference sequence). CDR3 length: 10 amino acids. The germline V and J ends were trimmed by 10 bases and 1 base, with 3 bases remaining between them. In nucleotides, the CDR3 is TGTGCCACGGGCACAGATACGCAGTATTTT. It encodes CATGTDTQYF.

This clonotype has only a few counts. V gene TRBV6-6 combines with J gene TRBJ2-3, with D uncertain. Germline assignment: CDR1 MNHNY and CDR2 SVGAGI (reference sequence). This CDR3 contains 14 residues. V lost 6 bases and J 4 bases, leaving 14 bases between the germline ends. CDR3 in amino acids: CASSLGLPSDTQYF. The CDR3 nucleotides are TGTGCCAGCAGCTTAGGGCTCCCCTCAGATACGCAGTATTTT.

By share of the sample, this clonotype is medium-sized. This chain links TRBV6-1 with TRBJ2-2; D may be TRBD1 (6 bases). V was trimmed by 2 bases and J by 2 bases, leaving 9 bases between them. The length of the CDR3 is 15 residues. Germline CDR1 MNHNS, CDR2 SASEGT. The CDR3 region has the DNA TGTGCCAGCAGTGAACAGGGGCTAAACACCGGGGAGCTGTTTTTT. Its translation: CASSEQGLNTGELFF.

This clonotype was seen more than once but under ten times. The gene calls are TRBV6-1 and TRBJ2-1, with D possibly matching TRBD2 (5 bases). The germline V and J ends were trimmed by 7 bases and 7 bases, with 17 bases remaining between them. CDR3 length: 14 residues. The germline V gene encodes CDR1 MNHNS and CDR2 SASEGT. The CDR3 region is CASTKGAVLNEQFF. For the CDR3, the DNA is TGTGCCAGCACCAAAGGAGCGGTGCTTAATGAGCAGTTCTTC.

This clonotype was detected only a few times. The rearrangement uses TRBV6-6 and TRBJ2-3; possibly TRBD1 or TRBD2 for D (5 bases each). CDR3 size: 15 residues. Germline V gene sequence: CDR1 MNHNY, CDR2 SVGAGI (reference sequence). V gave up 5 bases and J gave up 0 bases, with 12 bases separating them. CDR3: CASSPQGTSTDTQYF. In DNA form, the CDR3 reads TGTGCCAGCAGTCCTCAAGGGACGAGCACAGATACGCAGTATTTT.

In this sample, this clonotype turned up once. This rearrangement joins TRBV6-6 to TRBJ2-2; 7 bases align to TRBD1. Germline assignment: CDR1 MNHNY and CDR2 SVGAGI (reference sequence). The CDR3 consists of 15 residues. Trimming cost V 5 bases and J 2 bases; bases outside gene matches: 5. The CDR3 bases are TGTGCCAGCAGTACCGGGACAGATAACACCGGGGAGCTGTTTTTT. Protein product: CASSTGTDNTGELFF.

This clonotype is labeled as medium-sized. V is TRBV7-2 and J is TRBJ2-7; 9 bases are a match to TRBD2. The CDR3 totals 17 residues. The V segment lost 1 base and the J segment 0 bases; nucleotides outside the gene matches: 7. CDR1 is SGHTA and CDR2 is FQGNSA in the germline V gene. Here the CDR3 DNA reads TGTGCCAGCAGCTTAGTCTCTCTAGCGGGAAGCTCCTACGAGCAGTACTTC. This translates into CASSLVSLAGSSYEQYF.

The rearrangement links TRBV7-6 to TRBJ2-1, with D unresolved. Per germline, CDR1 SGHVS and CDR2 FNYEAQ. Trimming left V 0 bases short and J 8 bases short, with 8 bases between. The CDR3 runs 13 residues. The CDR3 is CASSLAGPDEQFF. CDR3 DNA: TGTGCCAGCAGCTTAGCCGGTCCGGATGAGCAGTTCTTC.

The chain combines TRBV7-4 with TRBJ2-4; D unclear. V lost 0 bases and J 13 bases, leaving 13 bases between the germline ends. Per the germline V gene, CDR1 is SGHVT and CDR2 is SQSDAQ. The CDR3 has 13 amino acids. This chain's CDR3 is CASSLAYFNEQYF. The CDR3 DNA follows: TGTGCCAGCAGCTTAGCGTACTTCAATGAGCAGTACTTC.

Here the CDR3 DNA reads TGTGCCAGCACCCTAGGATACAATGAGCAGTTCTTC. Its translation is CASTLGYNEQFF. This chain uses TRBV7-2 with TRBJ2-1; the D is unclear. CDR3 size: 12 residues. Trimming removed 7 bases from V and 4 bases from J, with 8 bases in between. Germline loops: CDR1 SGHTA, CDR2 FQGNSA.

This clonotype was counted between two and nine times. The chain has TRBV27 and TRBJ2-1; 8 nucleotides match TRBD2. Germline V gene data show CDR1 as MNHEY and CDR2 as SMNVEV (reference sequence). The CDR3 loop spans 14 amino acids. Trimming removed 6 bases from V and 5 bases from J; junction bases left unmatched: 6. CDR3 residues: CASSAGTSHNEQFF. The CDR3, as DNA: TGTGCCAGCAGCGCCGGGACTAGTCACAATGAGCAGTTCTTC.

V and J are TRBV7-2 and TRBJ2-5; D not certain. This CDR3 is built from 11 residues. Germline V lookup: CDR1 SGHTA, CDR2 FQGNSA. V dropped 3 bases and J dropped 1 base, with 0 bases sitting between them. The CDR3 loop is CASSFQETQYF. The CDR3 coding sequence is TGTGCCAGCAGCTTCCAAGAGACCCAGTACTTC.

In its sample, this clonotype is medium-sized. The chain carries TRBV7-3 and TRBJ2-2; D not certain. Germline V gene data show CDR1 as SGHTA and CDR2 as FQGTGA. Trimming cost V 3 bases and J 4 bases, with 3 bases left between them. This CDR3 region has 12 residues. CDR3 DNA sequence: TGTGCCAGCAGCTTCTCCACCGGGGAGCTGTTTTTT. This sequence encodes CASSFSTGELFF.

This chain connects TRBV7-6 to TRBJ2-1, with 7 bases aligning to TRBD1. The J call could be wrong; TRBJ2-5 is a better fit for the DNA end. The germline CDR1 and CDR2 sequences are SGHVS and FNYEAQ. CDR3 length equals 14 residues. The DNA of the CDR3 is TGTGCCAGCAGCATCACAGGGGCCCGGGAGACCCAGTACTTC. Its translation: CASSITGARETQYF.